Following are 18 T cell receptor beta chains from one sample sequenced in a study of blood T cell repertoires in COVID-19. Measured with immunoSEQ multiplex PCR; TCRdb has only the in-frame clones, and not every one. The top ten clones hold 0.95% to 1.5% of a sample with a few hundred thousand clones, roughly 90% of them seen once. The specimen sequenced was peripheral blood. The receptors shown here come from a man in his forties with acute or convalescent COVID-19.

This chain connects TRBV10-3 to TRBJ2-2, with 11 positions matching TRBD2. Germline V CDR1 and CDR2: ENHRY, SYGVKD. Unmatched junction bases numbered 6, after V lost 5 bases and J lost 4 bases. This CDR3 contains 16 residues. DNA of the CDR3: TGTGCCATCAGTACCACTAGCGGGAGTTTCACCGGGGAGCTGTTTTTT. Residues: CAISTTSGSFTGELFF.

The V gene is TRBV27, the J gene TRBJ2-7, with TRBD1 as a possible D gene (5 bases). The V end was cut by 5 bases, the J end by 2 bases, with 13 bases between. The CDR3 contains 14 residues. The germline gives CDR1 MNHEY, CDR2 SMNVEV (reference sequence). CDR3 in amino acids: CASSAGPGAYEQYF. The CDR3 DNA reads as TGTGCCAGCAGTGCAGGGCCTGGAGCCTACGAGCAGTACTTC.

This sequence joins TRBV27 and TRBJ2-7; D is unclear. The V gene's germline CDR1 is MNHEY and CDR2 SMNVEV (reference sequence). V lost 4 bases, J lost 6 bases, and 7 bases lay in between. There are 11 residues in the CDR3. The CDR3 region has the DNA TGTGCCAGCAGTTCAGGTGTCGAGCAGTACTTC. As protein: CASSSGVEQYF.

This chain joins TRBV3-1 (or the pseudogene TRBV3-2) and TRBJ1-4; 8 bases agree with TRBD1. J gave up 6 bases and V 4 bases, and 1 base lay outside the gene matches. The CDR3 consists of 13 residues. CDR1 LGHDT and CDR2 YNNKEL come from the germline V gene (reference sequence). CDR3 amino acids: CASSPGQDEKLFF. CDR3 nucleotide sequence: TGTGCCAGCAGCCCGGGACAGGATGAAAAACTGTTTTTT.

V is TRBV18 and J is TRBJ1-4; 10 bases match TRBD1. Germline trimming cut 4 bases from V and 5 bases from J; bases unmatched to any gene: 4. This CDR3 is 15 amino acids long. The V gene's germline CDR1 is KGHSH and CDR2 LQKENI. The CDR3 loop reads CASSRTGQGNEKLFF. The CDR3 region has the DNA TGTGCCAGCTCACGGACGGGACAGGGGAATGAAAAACTGTTTTTT.

This chain uses TRBV4-1 with TRBJ2-1; 9 nucleotides match TRBD2. The CDR3 totals 16 residues. Trimming at V came to 0 bases and at J to 10 bases, leaving 10 bases not matched to a gene. In germline, CDR1 is MGHRA, CDR2 YSYEKL. Here the CDR3 reads CASSQEAGGPEGEQFF. DNA of the CDR3: TGCGCCAGCAGCCAAGAGGCGGGAGGGCCGGAAGGGGAGCAGTTCTTC.

V gene TRBV18 combines with J gene TRBJ1-5, with D unresolved. Per germline, CDR1 KGHSH and CDR2 LQKENI. V lost 2 bases to trimming and J lost 7 bases, with 12 bases between them. The CDR3 is 14 residues long. CDR3 protein: CASSPGLMGQPQHF. CDR3 nucleotides: TGTGCCAGCTCACCAGGGCTAATGGGCCAGCCCCAGCATTTT.

The chain recombines TRBV13 with TRBJ1-5; 7 bases map to TRBD1. V lost 2 bases, J lost 4 bases, and 5 bases stayed unmatched. Germline values: CDR1 PRHDT, CDR2 FYEKMQ (reference sequence). The CDR3 consists of 15 residues. The CDR3 here is CASSLSGGRNQPQHF. Written as DNA, the CDR3 is TGTGCCAGCAGCTTATCAGGGGGAAGGAATCAGCCCCAGCATTTT.

The rearrangement links TRBV27 to TRBJ1-5, with 9 bases that match TRBD1. CDR3 size: 16 residues. CDR1 is MNHEY, CDR2 SMNVEV, per germline (reference sequence). V was clipped by 6 bases and J by 5 bases; unmatched bases: 11. The CDR3 region is CASSLYGTGSDQPQHF. The CDR3 coding sequence is TGTGCCAGCAGCCTTTATGGGACAGGGTCTGATCAGCCCCAGCATTTT.

The chain combines TRBV6-2 or TRBV6-3 with TRBJ1-1; D gene uncertain. Looked up from germline, CDR1 is MNHEY and CDR2 is SVGEGT. The CDR3 extends over 13 amino acids. Trimming left V 6 bases short and J 4 bases short, with 12 bases between. DNA for the CDR3: TGTGCCAGCAGCATAGGACGGGGCACTGAAGCTTTCTTT. Translating it yields CASSIGRGTEAFF.

The chain is built from TRBV5-1 and TRBJ1-2; weak D call: TRBD1 (6 bases). V lost 0 bases, J lost 4 bases, and 13 bases lay in between. This CDR3 comprises 15 residues. Germline V gene data show CDR1 as SGHRS and CDR2 as YFSETQ. In DNA, the CDR3 is TGCGCCAGCAGCTTGGACAGGGTAGACACCTATGGCTACACCTTC. This translates into CASSLDRVDTYGYTF.

The chain uses TRBV2 and TRBJ1-2, with 8 bases fitting TRBD1. The CDR3 is made up of 13 amino acids. Germline V gene data show CDR1 as SNHLY and CDR2 as FYNNEI. The V and J ends lost 7 bases and 0 bases, in that order; junction bases with no gene match: 1. The DNA of the CDR3 is TGTGCCAGCAAGGGACAGGCTAACTATGGCTACACCTTC. Protein product: CASKGQANYGYTF. The full variable domain, completed using reference TRBV2 and TRBJ1-2, is EPEVTQTPSHQVTQMGQEVILRCVPISNHLYFYWYRQILGQKVEFLVSFYNNEISEKSEIFDDQFSVERPDGSNFTLKIRSTKLEDSAMYFCASKGQANYGYTFGSGTRLTVV.

This chain links TRBV28 with TRBJ2-3, with a possible D match to TRBD1 (6 bases). The germline gives CDR1 MDHEN, CDR2 SYDVKM. Trimming took 2 bases from V and 4 from J, leaving 10 bases between them. This CDR3 has 14 amino acids. The DNA for the CDR3 is TGTGCCAGCAGTTTACAGGGGAGCGCAGATACGCAGTATTTT. Translation: CASSLQGSADTQYF.

The gene calls are TRBV2 and TRBJ1-2; possible D gene TRBD1, 5 bases. The germline V and J ends were trimmed by 4 bases and 8 bases, with 17 bases remaining between them. CDR3 length equals 14 residues. CDR1 is SNHLY and CDR2 is FYNNEI in the germline V gene. The CDR3 spells CASSVSGYRPGYTF. In nucleotides, the CDR3 is TGTGCCAGCAGTGTATCAGGGTATCGGCCGGGCTACACCTTC.

This chain connects TRBV5-4 to TRBJ1-1, with TRBD1 as a possible D gene (6 bases). V lost 4 bases and J 0 bases, leaving 13 bases between the germline ends. The CDR3 runs 15 residues. Germline V lookup: CDR1 SGHNT, CDR2 YYREEE (reference sequence). The CDR3 DNA is TGTGCCAGCAGCCCTAGGACAGCGATGAACACTGAAGCTTTCTTT. It encodes CASSPRTAMNTEAFF. Full variable domain (outside the CDR3, taken from reference TRBV5-4 and TRBJ1-1): ETGVTQSPTHLIKTRGQQVTLRCSSQSGHNTVSWYQQALGQGPQFIFQYYREEENGRGNFPPRFSGLQFPNYSSELNVNALELDDSALYLCASSPRTAMNTEAFFGQGTRLTVV.

This clone was seen just once. The chain recombines TRBV12-3 or TRBV12-4 with TRBJ2-3, with a tentative D call TRBD1 (6 bases). The CDR3 contains 12 residues. The V end lost 6 bases, the J end lost 6 bases, and 10 bases lay between the germline ends. The CDR3 sequence is CASSLTGDTQYF. The CDR3 nucleotides read TGTGCCAGCAGCCTCACAGGGGATACGCAGTATTTT.

This clone was seen a few times. The chain employs TRBV24-1 and TRBJ2-1; 12 nucleotides agree with TRBD2. After removal of 3 bases from V and 7 bases from J, the junction contained 6 bases not matched to a gene. The CDR3 runs to 16 residues. Looked up from germline, CDR1 is KGHDR and CDR2 is SFDVKD. The chain's CDR3 is CATSDPRLAGENEQFF. The CDR3 DNA is TGTGCCACCAGTGATCCCCGACTAGCGGGAGAGAATGAGCAGTTCTTC.

The chain combines TRBV5-1 with TRBJ1-4; the match to TRBD1 covers 7 bases. The V gene end was trimmed by 3 bases and the J gene end by 0 bases; junction bases not matched to a gene: 8. The CDR3 contains 17 residues. Per the germline V gene, CDR1 is SGHRS and CDR2 is YFSETQ. CDR3 in amino acids: CASSSGDSQATNEKLFF. The CDR3 DNA follows: TGCGCCAGCAGCTCTGGGGACAGTCAAGCAACTAATGAAAAACTGTTTTTT.